The clone carrying this T cell receptor beta chain was detected only a few times. This specimen comes from a study of siplizumab effects on memory and regulatory T cells. Assay used: immunoSEQ multiplex PCR; TCRdb lists only in-frame clones, some missing. The sample lists approximately 98,000 clones, roughly 94% seen once, with about 1.2% in the top ten. Germline V gene lookup returns CDR1 WNHNN and CDR2 SYGVQD (reference sequence). This CDR3 is built from 15 residues. V lost 3 bases and J lost 3, with 15 bases in between. The source of this sequence is a human donor in good health. The specimen was non-Treg CD4+ T cells sorted from blood. The rearrangement joins TRBV10-1 to TRBJ2-7, with D possibly matching TRBD2 (6 bases). The CDR3 reads CASSDFGSLGYEQYF. The CDR3 coding sequence is TGCGCCAGCAGTGACTTCGGGAGTTTGGGCTACGAGCAGTACTTC.